One sample yielded the 19 T cell receptor beta chains listed below, sequenced in a study of T-cell reconstitution after alpha-beta-depleted transplantation in children. TCRbeta library preparation incorporated unique molecular identifiers. TCRdb re-derived calls from the PCR reads in MiXCR, one entry per CDR3 protein. The table has more than 400,000 distinct CDR3 sequences, approximately 10% seen once. The sample in question was PBMCs, mostly from graft donor cells, obtained 180 days after TCRalphabeta/CD19-depleted stem cell transplant. The source is a female patient aged 2-9 years who had a stem cell transplant for aplastic anemia, so the T cells may come from the graft donor.

This clonotype has a handful of counts. The rearrangement links TRBV5-6 to TRBJ1-5; possibly TRBD1 for D (5 bases). Looked up from germline, CDR1 is SGHDT and CDR2 is YYEEEE. Between the trimmed V and J ends, which lost 2 bases and 2 bases, there was a span of 11 bases. The CDR3 sequence is 15 residues long. The CDR3 DNA is TGTGCCAGCAGCTTTTCGGGACTGGGCAATCAGCCCCAGCATTTT. Translated: CASSFSGLGNQPQHF.

This clonotype appeared a few times. The chain joins TRBV27 to TRBJ2-2, with a possible D match to TRBD1 (5 bases). Germline CDR1 is MNHEY and CDR2 is SMNVEV (reference sequence). The CDR3 spans 17 residues. With 5 bases removed from V and 6 bases from J, the gap between germline ends came to 22 bases. The CDR3 sequence: CASSLPGLSGQAGELFF. The CDR3 DNA reads as TGTGCCAGCAGTCTCCCCGGATTGTCAGGGCAGGCCGGGGAGCTGTTTTTT.

This clonotype was recorded a few times. V is TRBV6-2 or TRBV6-3 and J is TRBJ1-5; 8 bases line up with TRBD1. CDR3 size: 16 residues. Per germline, CDR1 MNHEY and CDR2 SVGEGT. J gave up 4 bases and V 2 bases, and 7 bases lay outside the gene matches. The CDR3 loop reads CASSYHGQGGNQPQHF. The DNA of the CDR3 is TGTGCCAGCAGTTACCACGGACAGGGCGGGAATCAGCCCCAGCATTTT.

There are many counts of this clonotype. The chain uses TRBV7-9 and TRBJ2-5; D possibly uses TRBD1 or TRBD2 (5 bases each). V gave up 5 bases and J gave up 2 bases, with 12 bases separating them. The germline V gene encodes CDR1 SEHNR and CDR2 FQNEAQ (reference sequence). The CDR3 covers 14 residues. CDR3 amino acids: CASSRDRSQETQYF. Written as DNA, the CDR3 is TGTGCCAGCAGCCGGGACCGTTCTCAAGAGACCCAGTACTTC.

This clonotype occurred a few times. This sequence joins TRBV13 and TRBJ2-1, with D perhaps assigned TRBD1 or TRBD2 (5 bases each). Germline CDR1 is PRHDT and CDR2 is FYEKMQ (reference sequence). The CDR3 runs 22 residues. Trimming left V 4 bases short and J 5 bases short, with 36 bases between. As DNA, the CDR3 is TGTGCCAGCAGCTCCTTAACCCCTCAAATCGGGGCCCTTGTTTTGCGGGACAATGAGCAGTTCTTC. Protein sequence: CASSSLTPQIGALVLRDNEQFF. Complete variable domain (other parts from reference TRBV13 and TRBJ2-1): AAGVIQSPRHLIKEKRETATLKCYPIPRHDTVYWYQQGPGQDPQFLISFYEKMQSDKGSIPDRFSAQQFSDYHSELNMSSLELGDSALYFCASSSLTPQIGALVLRDNEQFFGPGTRLTVL.

This clonotype was counted between two and nine times. The chain recombines TRBV6-1 with TRBJ1-5, with D perhaps TRBD1 (6 bases). V was trimmed by 6 bases and J by 0 bases, leaving 12 bases between them. This CDR3 has 15 residues. Germline CDR1 and CDR2: MNHNS and SASEGT. The CDR3 bases are TGTGCCAGCAGAGACAGGAGGAATAGCAATCAGCCCCAGCATTTT. Translation: CASRDRRNSNQPQHF.

This clonotype was counted ten times or more. V and J are TRBV6-5 and TRBJ2-5; D uncertain. CDR1 is MNHEY and CDR2 is SVGAGI in the germline V gene. V was clipped by 0 bases and J by 0 bases, with 5 bases between them. This CDR3 region has 14 residues. The CDR3 loop reads CASSYSSYQETQYF. CDR3 sequence (DNA): TGTGCCAGCAGTTACTCCTCGTACCAAGAGACCCAGTACTTC.

This chain connects TRBV28 to TRBJ2-7, with a tentative D call TRBD2 (6 bases). Germline assignment: CDR1 MDHEN and CDR2 SYDVKM. The CDR3 runs to 12 residues. V lost 8 bases to trimming and J lost 4 bases, with 12 bases between them. The CDR3 DNA is TGTGCCAGCGGCGGGGATCGGTACGAGCAGTACTTC. Residues: CASGGDRYEQYF.

CDR3 sequence reads: CASSRTAHTGELFF. Written as DNA, the CDR3 is TGTGCCAGCAGCCGGACAGCCCACACCGGGGAGCTGTTTTTT. The gene calls are TRBV7-2 and TRBJ2-2, with D tentatively TRBD1 (6 bases). The CDR3 runs 14 residues. Germline V lookup: CDR1 SGHTA, CDR2 FQGNSA. V lost 5 bases to trimming and J lost 3 bases, with 10 bases between them.

The genes are TRBV29-1 and TRBJ2-7; D uncertain. Germline lookup yields CDR1 SQVTM and CDR2 ANQGSEA. The CDR3 extends over 11 amino acids. Deletions cut 0 bases from V and 9 bases from J, with 9 bases between. The chain's CDR3 is CSVEDRLGQYF. The CDR3 DNA reads as TGCAGCGTTGAAGATCGCCTGGGGCAGTACTTC.

Regarding this clonotype: This clone may be a read error of a much larger clone one base away. J is TRBJ2-3 and V is TRBV7-3, with D possibly matching TRBD2 (7 bases). CDR3 length equals 16 residues. Trimming left V 0 bases short and J 5 bases short, with 15 bases between. The V gene's germline CDR1 is SGHTA and CDR2 FQGTGA. The DNA of the CDR3 is TGTGCCAGCAGCTTAACGGGGGCGGGGGTCAGAGATACGCAGTATTTT. Its translation is CASSLTGAGVRDTQYF.

A few counts support this clonotype. This chain connects TRBV28 to TRBJ2-1; 8 bases fit TRBD2. This CDR3 spans 15 amino acids. The ends lost 2 bases at V and 7 bases at J; junction bases unmatched: 7. The germline CDR1 and CDR2 sequences are MDHEN and SYDVKM. CDR3 in DNA: TGTGCCAGCAGTTTAGCCGGACTAGCTCGAAATGAGCAGTTCTTC. Encoded protein: CASSLAGLARNEQFF.

This chain joins TRBV28 and TRBJ1-2; 8 nucleotides agree with TRBD1. This CDR3 spans 14 amino acids. CDR1 is MDHEN, CDR2 SYDVKM, per germline. The V gene end was trimmed by 4 bases and the J gene end by 4 bases; junction bases not matched to a gene: 5. In DNA, the CDR3 is TGTGCCAGCAGTTCCGCACAGGGGGGCTATGGCTACACCTTC. Its translation: CASSSAQGGYGYTF.

This chain links TRBV10-3 with TRBJ2-7; the D gene is possibly TRBD2 (6 bases). Trimming removed 6 bases at V and 0 bases at J, with 12 bases between. This CDR3 is built from 14 residues. Per the germline V gene, CDR1 is ENHRY and CDR2 is SYGVKD. The CDR3 sequence is CAIRRDASSYEQYV. Written as DNA, the CDR3 is TGTGCCATCAGGCGGGACGCAAGCTCCTACGAGCAGTACGTC.

This clonotype was counted between two and nine times. The chain has TRBV28 and TRBJ2-1; D possibly corresponds to TRBD2 (5 bases). The V end lost 7 bases, the J end lost 2 bases, and 12 bases lay between the germline ends. Looked up from germline, CDR1 is MDHEN and CDR2 is SYDVKM. This CDR3 is 14 amino acids long. The CDR3 loop is CASIPSSPYNEQFF. The CDR3 DNA reads TGTGCCAGCATCCCTAGCTCCCCCTACAATGAGCAGTTCTTC.

This rearrangement joins TRBV24-1 to TRBJ2-1; the match to TRBD2 covers 15 bases. CDR1 is KGHDR, CDR2 SFDVKD, per germline. This CDR3 has 18 residues. J gave up 4 bases and V 3 bases, and 6 bases lay outside the gene matches. The CDR3 loop is CATSDPTGTSGGYNEQFF. The CDR3 coding sequence is TGTGCCACCAGTGATCCCACCGGGACTAGCGGGGGGTACAATGAGCAGTTCTTC.

The chain couples TRBV3-1 to TRBJ1-4, with a possible D match to TRBD1 (6 bases). The ends were cut back, 3 bases at V and 7 bases at J, with 18 bases in the middle. From germline, CDR1 is LGHDT and CDR2 YNNKEL (reference sequence). This CDR3 region has 16 residues. The CDR3 DNA sequence: TGTGCCAGCAGCCATTCGGGGACAACTCTGGGTGAAAAACTGTTTTTT. Protein: CASSHSGTTLGEKLFF.

J is TRBJ1-6 and V is TRBV2; D may be TRBD1 (5 bases). Germline assignment: CDR1 SNHLY and CDR2 FYNNEI. This CDR3 is built from 16 residues. Trimming removed 6 bases at V and 4 bases at J, with 16 bases between. CDR3 in amino acids: CASSASGGEYNSPLHF. The DNA of the CDR3 is TGTGCCAGCAGCGCGAGTGGGGGGGAATATAATTCACCCCTCCACTTT.

The sample holds a few counts of this clonotype. The rearrangement uses TRBV4-3 and TRBJ1-2, with D possibly TRBD1 on 5 matching bases. The germline V gene has CDR1 LGHNA and CDR2 YSLEER. V lost 0 bases and J lost 7, with 12 bases in between. This CDR3 contains 14 residues. The CDR3 protein is CASSQDPGGGGYTF. In DNA form, the CDR3 reads TGCGCCAGCAGCCAAGATCCGGGGGGTGGTGGCTACACCTTC.